This TCR beta chain was identified in a study of T cells in localized non-small cell lung cancer. This clone counts as medium-sized. Its antigen is undetermined. Broader study findings: Because only a single region of the tumor was sequenced, heterogeneity remains possible. There was higher T cell clonality in uninvolved adjacent lung than in tumor, and it was highest there. Researchers found a median around 57 of the top 100 tumor clones in adjacent lung. A denser population of T cells in blood accompanied longer overall survival.

The CDR3 has 13 residues. V was pared by 5 bases and J by 6 bases, with 10 bases between. Germline V lookup: CDR1 MNHGY, CDR2 SAAAGT. Sequencing was performed with immunoSEQ multiplex PCR; in TCRdb, only in-frame clones are kept and a portion is missing. Of about 6,000 clones listed, 35% to 50% are singletons. The chain carries TRBV6-8 and TRBJ1-4, with D perhaps matching TRBD1 (5 bases). The sequence was obtained from a woman between 35 and 70 years old with stage II squamous cell lung carcinoma. The sequenced sample was lung tumor tissue, obtained before any cancer treatment. Written as DNA, the CDR3 is TGTGCCAGCAGTCGGGACTCGGATGAAAAACTGTTTTTT. It encodes CASSRDSDEKLFF.